These T cell receptor beta chains were read from a single sample in a study of spatial heterogeneity in lung cancer. TCRdb fed the 5' RACE reads into MiXCR, producing one record per CDR3 protein. The sample lists some 110,000 distinct CDR3 sequences; 9% to 15% were seen once. Specimen: PBMCs, collected at follow-up. All receptors come from a male donor with early-stage non-small cell lung cancer. Each CDR3 is given with its conserved first and last residue. A D gene is named only where the DNA matches it firmly. Some rows have no size entry. The others give once, few or many, or a class for an expanded clone.

clone_size j_call v_call d_call cdr3_aa cdr3_nt
few TRBJ2-5 TRBV6-5 NA CASSQTAETQYF TGTGCCAGCAGTCAGACCGCGGAGACCCAGTACTTC
many TRBJ2-1 TRBV5-1 NA CASSLAWGGTYNEQFF TGCGCCAGCAGCTTGGCCTGGGGTGGCACATACAATGAGCAGTTCTTC
few TRBJ2-1 TRBV10-2 NA CASSESSGNEQFF TGCGCCAGCAGTGAGTCTAGCGGAAATGAGCAGTTCTTC
few TRBJ1-1 TRBV6-6 NA CASVRNTEAFF TGTGCCAGCGTTCGGAACACTGAAGCTTTCTTT
few TRBJ1-6 TRBV6-5 NA CASSDTSSYNSPLHF TGTGCCAGCAGTGACACGAGCTCCTATAATTCACCCCTCCACTTT
few TRBJ2-1 TRBV4-3 NA CASSQDPLSLRGGNEQFF TGCGCCAGCAGCCAAGATCCACTTTCCCTTAGGGGGGGGAATGAGCAGTTCTTC
NA TRBJ1-5 TRBV2 TRBD1 CASRADRERPQHF TGTGCCAGCAGGGCTGACAGGGAACGACCCCAGCATTTT
few TRBJ1-1 TRBV6-5 NA CASSYGGNTEAFF TGTGCCAGCAGTTACGGGGGCAACACTGAAGCTTTCTTT
many TRBJ1-1 TRBV7-9 TRBD1 CASSLTKTGSEAFF TGTGCCAGCAGCCTCACCAAGACAGGGTCTGAAGCTTTCTTT
few TRBJ2-2 TRBV28 TRBD2 CASSLTPIGPGTSGPNTGELFF TGTGCCAGCAGTTTAACCCCTATTGGCCCCGGGACTAGCGGCCCGAACACCGGGGAGCTGTTTTTT
many TRBJ1-1 TRBV29-1 NA CSAGWAMDTEAFF TGCAGCGCTGGGTGGGCGATGGACACTGAAGCTTTCTTT
NA TRBJ1-2 TRBV29-1 NA CSVLRDLGTAGYTF TGCAGCGTCCTGAGGGACTTAGGTACGGCTGGCTACACCTTC
NA TRBJ2-2 TRBV4-1 NA CASSQEGHRRNTGELFF TGCGCCAGCAGCCAAGAAGGGCACAGACGGAACACCGGGGAGCTGTTTTTT
few TRBJ1-2 TRBV30 NA CAWTGVFYGYTF TGTGCCTGGACCGGGGTCTTCTATGGCTACACCTTC
NA TRBJ1-6 TRBV12-2 NA CASLIPPGTRGGGSPLHF TGTGCAAGTCTCATACCCCCCGGGACGAGGGGGGGCGGTTCACCCCTCCACTTT
NA TRBJ1-2 TRBV5-8 NA CASSLVGMPYGYTF TGTGCCAGCAGCTTGGTAGGGATGCCCTATGGCTACACCTTC
few TRBJ2-3 TRBV20-1 NA CSARSGQSRTQYF TGCAGTGCTAGGTCCGGACAGTCAAGGACGCAGTATTTT
few TRBJ1-2 TRBV6-5 NA CASSYEGGAFPSYGYTF TGTGCCAGCAGTTACGAGGGGGGAGCTTTTCCTTCCTATGGCTACACCTTC
many TRBJ2-3 TRBV12-3/TRBV12-4 NA CASSPPVHTDTQYF TGTGCCAGCAGCCCCCCCGTCCACACAGATACGCAGTATTTT
few TRBJ2-1 TRBV27 NA CASRERGAYNEQFF TGTGCCAGCAGAGAGCGCGGGGCCTACAATGAGCAGTTCTTC
NA TRBJ1-5 TRBV19 TRBD1 CASRRDSLYEPQHF TGTGCCAGTAGGCGGGACAGCCTATACGAGCCCCAGCATTTT
many TRBJ2-3 TRBV12-3/TRBV12-4 NA CASSQRGTDTQYF TGTGCCAGCAGTCAGCGGGGCACAGATACGCAGTATTTT
few TRBJ1-6 TRBV4-1 NA CASSQDGRVYNSPLHF TGCGCCAGCAGCCAAGACGGCAGGGTGTATAATTCACCCCTCCACTTT
NA TRBJ2-7 TRBV20-1 TRBD2 CSAPPGGEQYF TGCAGTGCTCCCCCCGGGGGGGAGCAGTACTTC
NA TRBJ2-2 TRBV29-1 NA CSVEDDSENTGELFF TGCAGCGTTGAAGATGATAGCGAGAACACCGGGGAGCTGTTTTTT
NA TRBJ2-7 TRBV7-2 TRBD2 CASSYRLASYEQYF TGTGCCAGCAGCTATAGACTAGCGTCCTACGAGCAGTACTTC
many TRBJ2-7 TRBV11-2 NA CASSLVGLPTEQYF TGTGCCAGCAGCTTAGTAGGTTTACCCACCGAGCAGTACTTC
NA TRBJ2-1 TRBV9 TRBD2 CASSALTSGPYNEQFF TGTGCCAGCAGCGCCCTGACTAGCGGGCCTTACAATGAGCAGTTCTTC
NA TRBJ2-5 TRBV7-2 NA CASSLGAVETQYF TGTGCCAGCAGCTTAGGGGCAGTAGAGACCCAGTACTTC
NA TRBJ1-1 TRBV20-1 NA CSAPRAGENTEAFF TGCAGTGCTCCCCGGGCTGGGGAGAACACTGAAGCTTTCTTT
NA TRBJ2-2 TRBV6-5 TRBD1 CASRRQGAGGELFF TGTGCCAGCAGGAGACAGGGGGCGGGCGGGGAGCTGTTTTTT
NA TRBJ2-2 TRBV5-5 TRBD2 CASSPRRGGQAGELFF TGTGCCAGCAGCCCCCGGCGGGGGGGCCAGGCCGGGGAGCTGTTTTTT
NA TRBJ2-7 TRBV20-1 TRBD1 CSAPTTGDGEQYF TGCAGTGCCCCGACGACAGGGGACGGCGAGCAGTACTTC
many TRBJ2-7 TRBV6-1 TRBD1 CASRLTGPRAIEQYF TGTGCCAGCAGACTGACAGGGCCCCGGGCGATCGAGCAGTACTTC
few TRBJ2-2 TRBV20-1 NA CSATSANTGELFF TGCAGTGCTACTAGCGCGAACACCGGGGAGCTGTTTTTT
many TRBJ2-7 TRBV6-5 NA CASSYQPGPRYEQYF TGTGCCAGCAGTTACCAACCCGGGCCCCGCTACGAGCAGTACTTC
few TRBJ2-3 TRBV7-2 TRBD1 CASSPRDRLTQYF TGTGCCAGCAGCCCCCGGGACAGACTTACGCAGTATTTT
many TRBJ2-1 TRBV12-3/TRBV12-4 NA CASSLRGGAHNEQFF TGTGCCAGCAGTTTGAGGGGGGGGGCTCACAATGAGCAGTTCTTC
many TRBJ1-1 TRBV5-1 NA CASSDGWTEAFF TGCGCCAGCAGCGACGGGTGGACTGAAGCTTTCTTT
NA TRBJ1-1 TRBV9 NA CASSVAPAGVTEAFF TGTGCCAGCAGCGTAGCCCCCGCGGGTGTCACTGAAGCTTTCTTT
few TRBJ1-2 TRBV5-1 NA CASKASGYGYTF TGCGCCAGCAAGGCGTCCGGCTATGGCTACACCTTC
few TRBJ2-3 TRBV5-1 NA CASSLTSLATDTQYF TGCGCCAGCAGCTTGACGTCTCTAGCGACAGATACGCAGTATTTT
few TRBJ2-5 TRBV7-9 TRBD1 CASRLGQGGNQETQYF TGTGCCAGCAGACTCGGACAGGGGGGCAACCAAGAGACCCAGTACTTC
NA TRBJ2-4 TRBV7-9 NA CASSLETAKNIQYF TGTGCCAGCAGCCTCGAGACAGCCAAAAACATTCAGTACTTC
NA TRBJ2-7 TRBV7-9 NA CASSRTQHFEQYF TGTGCCAGCAGTCGCACCCAGCATTTCGAGCAGTACTTC
few TRBJ1-5 TRBV19 NA CASSIGQVSNQPQHF TGTGCCAGTAGTATAGGACAGGTTAGCAATCAGCCCCAGCATTTT
many TRBJ1-4 TRBV20-1 NA CSAQIGEKLFF TGCAGTGCCCAGATCGGCGAAAAACTGTTTTTT
many TRBJ1-2 TRBV28 NA CASSSDRSYTF TGTGCCAGCAGCTCCGACAGGTCCTACACCTTC